This T cell receptor beta chain appears in the sequencing data of a study of beta chain features in type 1 diabetes. There are 16 residues in the CDR3. Germline CDR1 reads MDHEN; CDR2 reads SYDVKM. Trimming took off 4 bases at V and 5 bases at J, with 20 bases between the two ends. The sample holds a few counts of this clone. All of the isolated RNA was reverse transcribed, so expressed TCRB transcripts were sequenced. Sequencing used immunoSEQ multiplex PCR; TCRdb keeps in-frame clones, though not all of them. The sample holds fewer than 900,000 clones, roughly a sixth seen once. Sequencing used naive CD4+ T cells from blood. V usage is TRBV28 and J usage is TRBJ1-1; D remains unclear. The source is a woman between 18 and 29 years old in good health. For the CDR3, the DNA is TGTGCCAGCAGTTCTCCGGATAACCCGATGGGGACTGAAGCTTTCTTT. Amino acid sequence: CASSSPDNPMGTEAFF. Complete variable domain (other parts from reference TRBV28 and TRBJ1-1): DVKVTQSSRYLVKRTGEKVFLECVQDMDHENMFWYRQDPGLGLRLIYFSYDVKMKEKGDIPEGYSVSREKKERFSLILESASTNQTSMYLCASSSPDNPMGTEAFFGQGTRLTVV.